This T cell receptor (beta chain) was sequenced for a study of cytomegalovirus exposure and HLA in healthy donors. Across the study: Tens of millions of unique TCRs from HLA-typed donors made up an early data release. The study, taken as a whole, reports: Reportedly, diagnosis of cytomegalovirus status by the classifier showed high specificity and sensitivity. TCR beta V segments were, for the most part, productive about 87% or about 30% of the time in an earlier analysis. The study designated 150 to 200 TCR beta chains cytomegalovirus-associated.

A remark on this clone: Its antigen remains unidentified.

From germline, CDR1 is MGHRA and CDR2 YSYEKL. This CDR3 has 16 amino acids. The V gene lost 0 bases and the J gene lost 1 base, with 12 bases spanning the gap. The PCR was carried out with 60 Vbeta primers and 13 Jbeta primers. Repertoires were generated with immunoSEQ multiplex PCR, while TCRdb's copy carries only in-frame clones and drops some. The table lists 150,000 or so clones, 70% to 90% of them singletons. Sequenced: PBMCs. The rearrangement joins TRBV4-1 to TRBJ1-1, with a possible D match to TRBD1 (5 bases). This clonotype originated in a man aged 18 to 30 in good health and CMV-seropositive. The CDR3, as DNA: TGCGCCAGCAGCCAAGACACGGGACTCCAGAACACTGAAGCTTTCTTT. This sequence encodes CASSQDTGLQNTEAFF.